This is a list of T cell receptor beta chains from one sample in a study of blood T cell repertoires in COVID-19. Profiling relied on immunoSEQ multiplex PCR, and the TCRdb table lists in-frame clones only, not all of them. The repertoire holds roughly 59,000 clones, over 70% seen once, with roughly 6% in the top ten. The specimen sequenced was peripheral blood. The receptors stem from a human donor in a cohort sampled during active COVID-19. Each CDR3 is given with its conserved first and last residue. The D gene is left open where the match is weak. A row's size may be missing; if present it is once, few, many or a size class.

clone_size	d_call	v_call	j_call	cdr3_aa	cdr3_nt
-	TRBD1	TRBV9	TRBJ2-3	CASSVAQGAMTDTQYF	TGTGCCAGCAGCGTAGCTCAGGGGGCGATGACAGATACGCAGTATTTT
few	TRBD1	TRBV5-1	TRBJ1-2	CASSWGLGGAYGYTF	TGCGCCAGCAGCTGGGGCTTAGGGGGCGCCTATGGCTACACCTTC
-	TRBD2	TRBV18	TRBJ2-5	CASSPGGAGKTQYF	TGTGCCAGCTCACCCGGGGGGGCCGGAAAGACCCAGTACTTC
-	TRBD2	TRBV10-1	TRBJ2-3	CASSTRLAGGPGTQYF	TGCGCCAGTTCGACCAGACTAGCGGGGGGGCCAGGTACGCAGTATTTT
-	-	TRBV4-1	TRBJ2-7	CASSLGLGEQYF	TGCGCCAGCAGCCTGGGCTTAGGCGAGCAGTACTTC
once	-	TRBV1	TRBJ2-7	CTSSLPICGGLAGREQYF	TGCACCAGCAGCCTCCCCATCTGTGGGGGACTAGCGGGACGGGAGCAGTACTTC
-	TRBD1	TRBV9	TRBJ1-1	CASSVVLRTGKNTEAFF	TGTGCCAGCAGCGTAGTCCTTCGGACAGGGAAGAACACTGAAGCTTTCTTT
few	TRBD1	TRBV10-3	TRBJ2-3	CAIREPGQSTDTQYF	TGTGCCATCAGAGAACCGGGACAGAGCACAGATACGCAGTATTTT
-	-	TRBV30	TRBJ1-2	CACGAGTFGGYTF	TGTGCCTGCGGGGCAGGGACTTTTGGGGGCTACACCTTC
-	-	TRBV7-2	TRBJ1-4	CASSLNPLGANEKLFF	TGTGCCAGCAGCTTGAATCCTCTAGGAGCTAATGAAAAACTGTTTTTT
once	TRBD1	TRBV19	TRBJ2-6	CASTTPGQGERAGANVLTF	TGTGCCAGTACAACCCCGGGACAGGGAGAAAGAGCTGGGGCCAACGTCCTGACTTTC
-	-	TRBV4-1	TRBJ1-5	CASSPGQLQPQHF	TGCGCCAGCAGCCCCGGACAATTGCAGCCCCAGCATTTT
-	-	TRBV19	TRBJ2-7	CASSIGQRTYEQYF	TGTGCCAGTAGTATAGGACAGCGAACCTACGAGCAGTACTTC
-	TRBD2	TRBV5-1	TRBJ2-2	CASSLRVNSGGANTGELFF	TGCGCCAGCAGCTTGCGTGTTAATAGCGGGGGGGCGAACACCGGGGAGCTGTTTTTT
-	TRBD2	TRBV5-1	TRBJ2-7	CASSLETLAGGIPYEQYF	TGCGCCAGCAGCTTGGAAACACTGGCGGGGGGGATCCCCTACGAGCAGTACTTC
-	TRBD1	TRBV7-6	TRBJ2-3	CASSPGQGLVGTDTQYF	TGTGCCAGCAGCCCCGGACAGGGGCTTGTAGGCACAGATACGCAGTATTTT
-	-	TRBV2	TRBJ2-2	CASSETAGSGELFF	TGTGCCAGCAGTGAAACGGCGGGGTCTGGGGAGCTGTTTTTT
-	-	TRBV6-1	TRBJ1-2	CASSEYIGANYGYTF	TGTGCCAGCAGTGAATATATAGGGGCAAACTATGGCTACACCTTC
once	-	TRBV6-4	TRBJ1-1	CASRVRENTEAFF	TGTGCCAGCAGGGTCAGGGAGAACACTGAAGCTTTCTTT
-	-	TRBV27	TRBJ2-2	CASSQTNTGELFF	TGTGCCAGCAGTCAAACGAACACCGGGGAGCTGTTTTTT
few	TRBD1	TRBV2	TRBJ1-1	CASKRDSKEAFF	TGTGCCAGCAAACGGGACAGTAAAGAAGCTTTCTTT
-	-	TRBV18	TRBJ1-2	CASSPSGGIGGYTF	TGTGCCAGCTCACCCTCGGGAGGAATCGGGGGCTACACCTTC
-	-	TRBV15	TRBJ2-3	CATSPVTGSSTDTQYF	TGTGCCACCAGCCCAGTAACGGGTTCTAGCACAGATACGCAGTATTTT
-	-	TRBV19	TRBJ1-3	CASSPTVDSGNTIYF	TGTGCCAGTAGCCCGACAGTTGACTCTGGAAACACCATATATTTT
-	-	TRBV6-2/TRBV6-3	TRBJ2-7	CASSFGVWGSYEQYF	TGTGCCAGCAGTTTCGGGGTTTGGGGTTCCTACGAGCAGTACTTC
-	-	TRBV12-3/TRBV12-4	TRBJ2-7	CASGGYSYEQYF	TGTGCCAGCGGCGGTTACTCCTACGAGCAGTACTTC
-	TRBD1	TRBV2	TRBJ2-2	CASRDRVLAGELFF	TGTGCCAGCAGGGACAGGGTGTTGGCCGGGGAGCTGTTTTTT